The 6 T cell receptor beta chains reported below all come from one sample, sequenced in a study of T cell clonotyping in hematopoietic cell transplantation. The assay was immunoSEQ multiplex PCR, and TCRdb's table has in-frame clones only and misses some. The data show 16,000 or so clones, 93% seen once. As to time point: recipient sample about 28 days before transplant, after cytoreduction. This specimen consisted of peripheral blood mononuclear cells, obtained before stem cell transplant. These receptors were collected from a man aged 18 to 29 with biphenotypic leukemia. Some clones in this sample may be carry-over from other donors' samples.

The J gene is TRBJ2-7, the V gene TRBV10-2; D unresolved. Germline V gene lookup returns CDR1 WSHSY and CDR2 SAAADI. V was shortened by 3 bases and J by 4 bases, with 10 bases between the two germline ends. The CDR3 sequence is 13 residues long. The CDR3 is CASSDNGVYEQYF. CDR3 sequence (DNA): TGCGCCAGCAGTGATAATGGGGTTTACGAGCAGTACTTC.

The rearrangement uses TRBV30 and TRBJ1-2, with D possibly TRBD1 on 6 matching bases. V lost 7 bases to trimming and J lost 0 bases, with 9 bases between them. Germline CDR1 GTSNPN, CDR2 SVGIG (reference sequence). The CDR3 has 12 residues. Written as DNA, the CDR3 is TGTGCCTTTCAGGGGCCTAACTATGGCTACACCTTC. It codes for CAFQGPNYGYTF.

The rearrangement links TRBV7-8 to TRBJ2-7; possible D gene TRBD2, 5 bases. CDR1 is SGHVS and CDR2 is FQNEAQ in the germline V gene. Trimming took 1 base from V and 4 from J, leaving 11 bases between them. The CDR3 loop spans 14 amino acids. CDR3 protein: CASSLVKGEYEQYF. The CDR3 DNA reads TGTGCCAGCAGCTTAGTCAAGGGAGAGTACGAGCAGTACTTC.

This clone was recorded only once. The chain recombines TRBV9 with TRBJ2-1, with a possible D match to TRBD2 (6 bases). The CDR3 sequence is 15 residues long. The germline V and J ends were trimmed by 0 bases and 7 bases, with 14 bases remaining between them. CDR1 is SGDLS, CDR2 YYNGEE, per germline. CDR3 coding DNA: TGTGCCAGCAGCGTAGGGACTACCTTCGGGAATGAGCAGTTCTTC. It encodes CASSVGTTFGNEQFF.

V usage is TRBV7-2 and J usage is TRBJ1-6; D unresolved. Trimming removed 1 base from V and 7 bases from J, with 11 bases in between. Germline CDR1 reads SGHTA; CDR2 reads FQGNSA. The CDR3 sequence is 15 residues long. The CDR3 DNA reads TGTGCCAGCAGCTTAGTATCTCGGTTCAATTCACCCCTCCACTTT. It codes for CASSLVSRFNSPLHF.

This clone was counted a few times. The chain combines TRBV5-1 with TRBJ2-7; 9 nucleotides match TRBD1. After removal of 6 bases from V and 5 bases from J, the junction contained 9 bases not matched to a gene. CDR3 length equals 14 residues. Germline values: CDR1 SGHRS, CDR2 YFSETQ. This CDR3 is CASTTWTGVNEQYF. The CDR3 DNA reads TGCGCCAGCACGACCTGGACAGGGGTAAACGAGCAGTACTTC.